This TCR beta chain was recorded in a study of blood T cell repertoires in COVID-19 (dated by TCRdb to the early 2020s). A note on the overall study: Samples from collaborators originated in the United States, Italy and Spain and spanned both the acute and convalescent phases of COVID-19. The material from the prospective study consisted of cDNA or gDNA derived from T cells, B-cell-depleted T cells, or PBMCs. Subjects who had been exposed to COVID-19, were actively infected with it, or had recovered from it provided the deeply sampled blood TCRbeta repertoires that made up the dataset. A freely available public database, intended as a resource for researchers studying the immune response to SARS-CoV-2, is where the repertoires were released. The samples were drawn from two sources: the first 160 participants of the ongoing ImmuneRACE study, and about 1,300 subjects contributed by 6 global collaborators. Nearly every sample came with metadata listing a de-identified subject ID, COVID-19 status, age in years and sex. Where available, HLA class I and class II types were taken from metadata supplied by the sample provider and were not determined by assay-based typing.

TCRbeta CDR3 regions were amplified from genomic DNA by means of the immunoSEQ Assay, a bias-controlled multiplex PCR. The published analysis was carried out like this. Nucleated cell counts per sample were estimated from amplification of reference gene primers within the assay. To quantify the absolute abundance of each unique TCRbeta CDR3 rearrangement, sequence reads were collapsed and filtered. For each sample, productive Simpson clonality was calculated as the square root of Simpson's diversity index across productive rearrangements. Here the immuneACCESS table is served through TCRdb, limited to in-frame sequences with V and J called. Missing clones are a known gap in these copies; in checked studies unresolved V genes cover under half, and the rest lacks a known reason. D and trimming were read from the DNA, whereas the V and J calls and clone size are those reported in that table. A total of about 130,000 clones appear in this sample, roughly 89% of them only once. The top ten clonotypes cover roughly 3.9% of the sample.

This clone was recorded once. There is no known antigen for this receptor. No base quality values were provided; no much bigger clone lies one nucleotide off. The study at large found these results: Clinical and demographic metadata were provided uncurated, with the amount varying by source and participant.

In the prospective study, participants were about 18 to 95 years old, resided in about two dozen geographic areas of the United States, and were enrolled through a virtual design. In the prospective study, cohorts were assigned on the basis of participant-reported clinical history obtained from a screening survey and a study questionnaire. For ImmuneRACE Cohort 3, a participant was defined as recovered based on two consecutive negative NP/OP PCR tests, clearance by a healthcare professional, or resolution of symptoms. In the prospective study, whole blood, serum and a nasopharyngeal or oropharyngeal swab were collected from each participant by mobile phlebotomists. Prospective study participants could optionally give additional blood draws and questionnaires over an approximately two-month period. Blood samples from the prospective study were shipped frozen or at room temperature prior to DNA extraction.

The sample taken for sequencing was PBMCs or T cells enriched from blood (not recorded which). This clonotype originated in a man over 45 who had recovered from COVID-19.

CDR3 loop: CASNRQGAGQPQHF. The nucleotide sequence reads TGTGCCAGTAATAGACAGGGGGCTGGTCAGCCCCAGCATTTT. The chain is made from TRBV6-5 and TRBJ1-5; 10 bases in the junction line up with TRBD1. The CDR3 goes from the cysteine to the phenylalanine over 14 residues. The entry retains the CDR3 DNA only, 42 bases that are in frame from base 1. V lost 9 bases and J lost 6 bases, and the count of bases not matched to a germline gene is 8. Sequences MNHEY (CDR1) and SVGAGI (CDR2) are obtained from the germline V gene.